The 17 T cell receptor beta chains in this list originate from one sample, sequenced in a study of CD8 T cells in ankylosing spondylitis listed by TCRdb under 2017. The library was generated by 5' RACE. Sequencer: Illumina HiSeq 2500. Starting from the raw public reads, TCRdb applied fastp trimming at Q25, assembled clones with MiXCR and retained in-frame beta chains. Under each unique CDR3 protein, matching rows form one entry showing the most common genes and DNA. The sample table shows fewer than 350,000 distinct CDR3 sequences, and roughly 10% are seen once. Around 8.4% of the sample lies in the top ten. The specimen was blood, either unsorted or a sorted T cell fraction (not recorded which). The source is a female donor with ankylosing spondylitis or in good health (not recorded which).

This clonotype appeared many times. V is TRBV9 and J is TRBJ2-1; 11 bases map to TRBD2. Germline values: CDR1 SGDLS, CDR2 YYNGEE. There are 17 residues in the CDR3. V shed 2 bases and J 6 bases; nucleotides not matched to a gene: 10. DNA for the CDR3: TGTGCCAGCAGCGTTCGAGTTAGCGGGGGGGCCGGCAATGAGCAGTTCTTC. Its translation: CASSVRVSGGAGNEQFF.

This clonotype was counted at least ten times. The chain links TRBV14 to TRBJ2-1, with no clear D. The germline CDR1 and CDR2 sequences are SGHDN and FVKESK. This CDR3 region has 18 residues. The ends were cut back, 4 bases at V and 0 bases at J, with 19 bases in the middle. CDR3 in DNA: TGTGCCAGCAGCCCTTTTGGGTTAGGCTTTTCCTCCTACAATGAGCAGTTCTTC. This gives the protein CASSPFGLGFSSYNEQFF. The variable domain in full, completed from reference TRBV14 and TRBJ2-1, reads EAGVTQFPSHSVIEKGQTVTLRCDPISGHDNLYWYRRVMGKEIKFLLHFVKESKQDESGMPNNRFLAERTGGTYSTLKVQPAELEDSGVYFCASSPFGLGFSSYNEQFFGPGTRLTVL.

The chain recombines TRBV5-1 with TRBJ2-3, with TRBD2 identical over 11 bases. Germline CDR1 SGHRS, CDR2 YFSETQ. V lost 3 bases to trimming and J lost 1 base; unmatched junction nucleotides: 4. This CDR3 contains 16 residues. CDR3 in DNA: TGCGCCAGCAGCTGGGGGGGACTAGCGGGCACAGATACGCAGTATTTT. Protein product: CASSWGGLAGTDTQYF.

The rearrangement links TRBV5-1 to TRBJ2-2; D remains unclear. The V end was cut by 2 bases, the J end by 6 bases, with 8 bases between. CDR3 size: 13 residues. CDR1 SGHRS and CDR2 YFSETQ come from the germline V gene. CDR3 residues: CASSLTPPGELFF. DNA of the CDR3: TGCGCCAGCAGCTTAACCCCACCCGGGGAGCTGTTTTTT.

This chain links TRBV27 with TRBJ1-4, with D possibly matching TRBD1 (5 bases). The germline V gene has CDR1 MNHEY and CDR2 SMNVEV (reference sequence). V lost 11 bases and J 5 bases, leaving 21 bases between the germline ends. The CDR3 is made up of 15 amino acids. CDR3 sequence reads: CASGGATFSNEKLFF. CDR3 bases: TGTGCCTCCGGAGGGGCTACTTTTTCAAATGAAAAACTGTTTTTT.

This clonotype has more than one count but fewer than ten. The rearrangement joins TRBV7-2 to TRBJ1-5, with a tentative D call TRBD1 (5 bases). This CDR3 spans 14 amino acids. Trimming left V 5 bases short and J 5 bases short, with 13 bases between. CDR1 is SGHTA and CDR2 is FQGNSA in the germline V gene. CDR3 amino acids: CASSIRQGDQPQHF. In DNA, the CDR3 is TGTGCCAGCAGCATACGGCAGGGAGATCAGCCCCAGCATTTT.

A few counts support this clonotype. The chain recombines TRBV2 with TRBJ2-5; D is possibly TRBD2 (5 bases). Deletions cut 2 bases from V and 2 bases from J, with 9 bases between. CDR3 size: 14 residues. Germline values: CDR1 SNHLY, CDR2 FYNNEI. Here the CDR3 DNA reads TGTGCCAGCAGTGAAAATCGAGGGCAAGAGACCCAGTACTTC. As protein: CASSENRGQETQYF.

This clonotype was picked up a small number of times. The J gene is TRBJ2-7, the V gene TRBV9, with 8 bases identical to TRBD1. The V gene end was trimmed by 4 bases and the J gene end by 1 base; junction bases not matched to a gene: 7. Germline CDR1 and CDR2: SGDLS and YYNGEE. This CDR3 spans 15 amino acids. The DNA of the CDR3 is TGTGCCAGCAGCCCCGGACAGGGAAATTCCTACGAGCAGTACTTC. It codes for CASSPGQGNSYEQYF.

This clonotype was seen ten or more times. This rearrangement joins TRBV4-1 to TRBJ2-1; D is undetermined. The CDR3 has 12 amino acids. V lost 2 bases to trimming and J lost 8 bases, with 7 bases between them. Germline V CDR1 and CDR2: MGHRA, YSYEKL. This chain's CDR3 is CASSQPPYEQFF. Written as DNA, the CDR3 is TGCGCCAGCAGCCAACCTCCTTATGAGCAGTTCTTC.

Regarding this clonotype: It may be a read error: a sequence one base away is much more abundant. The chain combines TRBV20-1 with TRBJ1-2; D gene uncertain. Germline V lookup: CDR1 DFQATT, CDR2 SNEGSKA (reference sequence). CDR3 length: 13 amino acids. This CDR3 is CSARDGTNYGYPF. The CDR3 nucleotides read TGCAGTGCTAGAGATGGAACTAACTATGGCTACCCCTTC.

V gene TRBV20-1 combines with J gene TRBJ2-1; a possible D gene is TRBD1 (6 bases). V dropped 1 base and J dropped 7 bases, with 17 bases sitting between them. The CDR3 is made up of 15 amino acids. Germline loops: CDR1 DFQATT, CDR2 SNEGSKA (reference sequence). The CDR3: CSARVPTGGGNEQFF. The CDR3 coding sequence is TGCAGTGCTAGAGTTCCGACTGGGGGCGGAAATGAGCAGTTCTTC.

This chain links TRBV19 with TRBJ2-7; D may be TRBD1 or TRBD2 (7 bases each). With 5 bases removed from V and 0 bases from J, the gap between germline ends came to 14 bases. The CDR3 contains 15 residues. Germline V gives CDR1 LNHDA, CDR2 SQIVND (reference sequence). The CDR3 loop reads CASSQERDSSYEQYF. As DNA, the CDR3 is TGTGCCAGTAGTCAAGAGCGGGACAGCTCCTACGAGCAGTACTTC.

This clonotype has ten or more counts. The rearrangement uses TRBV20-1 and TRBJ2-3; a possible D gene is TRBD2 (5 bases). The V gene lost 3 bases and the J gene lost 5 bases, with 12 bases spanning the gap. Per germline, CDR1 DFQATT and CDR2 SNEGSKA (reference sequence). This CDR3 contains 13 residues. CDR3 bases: TGCAGTGCTAGTCCGGGAACGATAGATACGCAGTATTTT. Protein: CSASPGTIDTQYF.

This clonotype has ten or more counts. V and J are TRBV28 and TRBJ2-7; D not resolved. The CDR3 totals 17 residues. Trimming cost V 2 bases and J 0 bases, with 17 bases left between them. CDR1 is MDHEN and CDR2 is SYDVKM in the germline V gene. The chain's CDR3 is CASSLKSLVTRSYEQYF. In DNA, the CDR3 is TGTGCCAGCAGTTTAAAGTCATTAGTTACCCGCTCCTACGAGCAGTACTTC.

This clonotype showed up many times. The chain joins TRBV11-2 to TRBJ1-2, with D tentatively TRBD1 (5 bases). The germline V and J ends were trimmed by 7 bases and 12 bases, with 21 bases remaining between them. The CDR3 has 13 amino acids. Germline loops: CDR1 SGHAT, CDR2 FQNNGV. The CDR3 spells CASTPGPPYSHTF. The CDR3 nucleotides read TGTGCCAGCACCCCAGGGCCCCCCTATTCGCACACCTTC.

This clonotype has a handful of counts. CDR3 region: CASSPDFSEQYF. In DNA form, the CDR3 reads TGTGCCAGCTCACCCGATTTCTCCGAGCAGTACTTC. The chain couples TRBV18 to TRBJ2-7; D unclear. Trimming removed 3 bases from V and 6 bases from J, with 9 bases in between. The CDR3 is made up of 12 amino acids. Germline V CDR1 and CDR2: KGHSH, LQKENI.

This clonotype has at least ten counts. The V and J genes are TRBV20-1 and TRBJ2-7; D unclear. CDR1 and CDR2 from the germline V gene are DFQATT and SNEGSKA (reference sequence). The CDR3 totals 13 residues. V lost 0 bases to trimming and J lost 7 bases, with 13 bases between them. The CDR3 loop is CSARDKRVREQYF. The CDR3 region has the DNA TGCAGTGCTAGAGATAAACGGGTGCGAGAGCAGTACTTC.